A single sample gave rise to the 29 T cell receptor beta chains below, sequenced in a study of cytomegalovirus exposure and HLA in healthy donors. Use of 60 Vbeta and 13 Jbeta primers characterized the PCR. Profiled with immunoSEQ multiplex PCR; TCRdb holds only in-frame clones, not every one. The data show tens of thousands of clones, roughly two thirds seen once. The sequencing input was PBMCs. The origin of the receptors is a male donor in good health and CMV-seropositive.

This clone is a singleton in its sample. The chain employs TRBV14 and TRBJ2-2, with 7 nucleotides matching TRBD1. Germline V gene lookup returns CDR1 SGHDN and CDR2 FVKESK. J was trimmed by 4 bases and V by 3 bases; bases with no gene match: 8. The CDR3 contains 16 residues. The CDR3 loop reads CASSHHRGRGTGELFF. The CDR3 nucleotides read TGTGCCAGCAGCCACCACAGGGGACGGGGCACCGGGGAGCTGTTTTTT.

The chain has TRBV10-1 and TRBJ2-3; 8 positions match TRBD1. CDR3 length: 14 residues. V shed 10 bases, J shed 2 bases, and the junction held 8 bases outside the gene matches. Germline V gene data show CDR1 as WNHNN and CDR2 as SYGVQD (reference sequence). The CDR3 region is CATSTGGPTDTQYF. The DNA of the CDR3 is TGCGCCACGTCAACAGGGGGGCCCACAGATACGCAGTATTTT.

The rearrangement joins TRBV13 to TRBJ2-7; perhaps TRBD1 as D (6 bases). The CDR3 length is 14 residues. Per germline, CDR1 PRHDT and CDR2 FYEKMQ (reference sequence). Trimming stripped 0 bases from V and 5 bases from J, with 11 bases between. The CDR3 nucleotides are TGTGCCAGCAGCTTAGGCGACAGGTGGGACGAGCAGTACTTC. The encoded protein is CASSLGDRWDEQYF.

This sequence joins TRBV29-1 and TRBJ1-5; 10 nucleotides agree with TRBD1. There are 12 residues in the CDR3. With V trimmed by 6 bases and J by 9 bases, 5 bases remained unmatched. Germline V gene lookup returns CDR1 SQVTM and CDR2 ANQGSEA. CDR3 coding DNA: TGCAGCGTGGGGACAGGGGAGTCGCCCCAGCATTTT. It translates to CSVGTGESPQHF.

The chain carries TRBV6-5 and TRBJ2-1, with TRBD2 matching 11 bases. The length of the CDR3 is 15 residues. J lost 4 bases, V lost 2 bases, and 1 base had no gene match. Germline CDR1 is MNHEY and CDR2 is SVGAGI. The CDR3 DNA follows: TGTGCCAGCAGTTACCGACTAGCGGGGTACAATGAGCAGTTCTTC. Protein sequence: CASSYRLAGYNEQFF.

The rearrangement links TRBV5-8 to TRBJ1-6; 10 bases agree with TRBD1. Looked up from germline, CDR1 is SGHTS and CDR2 is YDEGEE. V dropped 4 bases and J dropped 9; count of bases not matched to a gene: 13. The CDR3 has 17 amino acids. The CDR3 region has the DNA TGTGCCAGCAGCCGTACTGGTTCCGGGACAGGGGTTTCACCCCTCCACTTT. Protein product: CASSRTGSGTGVSPLHF.

The CDR3 nucleotides read TGTGCCAGCAGCTTAGATGGAGGCCTGACCGCGAGTGAGCAGTTCTTC. Its protein is CASSLDGGLTASEQFF. The V call is TRBV7-2, the J call TRBJ2-1; tentative D call: TRBD2 (5 bases). The V gene lost 1 base and the J gene lost 9 bases, with 19 bases spanning the gap. Germline V gives CDR1 SGHTA, CDR2 FQGNSA. The CDR3 totals 16 residues. The entire variable domain, with the rest obtained from reference TRBV7-2 and TRBJ2-1, is as follows: GAGVSQSPSNKVTEKGKDVELRCDPISGHTALYWYRQSLGQGLEFLIYFQGNSAPDKSGLPSDRFSAERTGGSVSTLTIQRTQQEDSAVYLCASSLDGGLTASEQFFGPGTRLTVL.

The chain has TRBV19 and TRBJ1-5; D gene unclear. CDR1 and CDR2 (germline): LNHDA, SQIVND (reference sequence). V was trimmed by 3 bases and J by 5 bases, leaving 8 bases between them. There are 13 residues in the CDR3. Written as DNA, the CDR3 is TGTGCCAGTAGTATTGGTCGGGATCAGCCCCAGCATTTT. Protein product: CASSIGRDQPQHF.

The chain has TRBV7-2 and TRBJ2-5; a possible D gene is TRBD2 (6 bases). V was trimmed by 1 base and J by 8 bases, leaving 8 bases between them. CDR3 size: 12 residues. Germline V gene sequence: CDR1 SGHTA, CDR2 FQGNSA. DNA for the CDR3: TGTGCCAGCAGCTTAGAGGGGACTACCCAGTACTTC. As protein: CASSLEGTTQYF.

The J gene is TRBJ1-1, the V gene TRBV11-2, with a tentative D call TRBD1 (6 bases). Germline assignment: CDR1 SGHAT and CDR2 FQNNGV. Deletions cut 5 bases from V and 1 base from J, with 11 bases between. The length of the CDR3 is 14 residues. CDR3 bases: TGTGCCAGCAGCACCAACAGGGCGAACACTGAAGCTTTCTTT. Protein sequence: CASSTNRANTEAFF.

Notes on this clone: Because it lacks the conserved phenylalanine or tryptophan at the end, this CDR3 is likely a read error. Because the CDR3's place on the DNA is in doubt, the DNA is left out and the CDR3 is given as listed by TCRdb. V and J are TRBV7-6 and TRBJ1-1. The CDR3 extends over 13 residues, inclusive of both ends. Germline V gene sequence: CDR1 SGHVS, CDR2 FNYEAQ. The CDR3 region is CASSSTGSGEPIY.

The chain joins TRBV6-5 to TRBJ2-7; D might be TRBD1 (6 bases). Per the germline V gene, CDR1 is MNHEY and CDR2 is SVGAGI. The length of the CDR3 is 16 residues. The ends were cut back, 4 bases at V and 5 bases at J, with 21 bases in the middle. The CDR3 DNA reads TGTGCCAGCAGTTGGGGGACAAGTCTAATGGCCCACGAGCAGTACTTC. Protein product: CASSWGTSLMAHEQYF.

The count of this clone is one. The V call is TRBV9, the J call TRBJ2-1; D might be TRBD2 (5 bases). Germline lookup yields CDR1 SGDLS and CDR2 YYNGEE. Trimming pared 2 bases from V and 9 bases from J, leaving 9 bases between. This CDR3 spans 12 amino acids. CDR3: CASSVGEIEQFF. DNA for the CDR3: TGTGCCAGCAGCGTTGGGGAGATTGAGCAGTTCTTC.

This chain links TRBV5-4 with TRBJ2-2; the D gene is possibly TRBD1 (7 bases). Germline V lookup: CDR1 SGHNT, CDR2 YYREEE (reference sequence). V was clipped by 0 bases and J by 6 bases, with 15 bases between them. The length of the CDR3 is 16 residues. In nucleotides, the CDR3 is TGTGCCAGCAGCTTGGGGCAGGGGGGATTATCCGGGGAGCTGTTTTTT. It is translated as CASSLGQGGLSGELFF.

The chain links TRBV15 to TRBJ1-4, with 9 bases aligning to TRBD1. Germline V gene sequence: CDR1 LNHNV, CDR2 YYDKDF (reference sequence). Germline trimming cut 6 bases from V and 7 bases from J; bases unmatched to any gene: 12. The CDR3 length is 16 residues. Written as DNA, the CDR3 is TGTGCCACCAGGGGACAGGGTGGATTTTCTGGTGAAAAACTGTTTTTT. This codes for CATRGQGGFSGEKLFF.

The CDR3 protein is CASSRDRGFGNTIYF. The CDR3 bases are TGTGCCAGCAGTAGGGACAGGGGGTTCGGAAACACCATATATTTT. The chain recombines TRBV6-1 with TRBJ1-3; 11 bases align to TRBD1. From germline, CDR1 is MNHNS and CDR2 SASEGT. Trimming removed 5 bases from V and 4 bases from J; junction bases left unmatched: 4. The CDR3 contains 15 residues.

This clone was seen just once. The chain carries TRBV19 and TRBJ2-1, with TRBD2 identical over 9 bases. The CDR3 is 15 residues long. CDR1 is LNHDA, CDR2 SQIVND, per germline (reference sequence). The trim removed 5 bases at V and 4 bases at J, leaving 6 bases unmatched. The CDR3 region has the DNA TGTGCCAGTAGTGTAGCGGGAGTACCGTACAATGAGCAGTTCTTC. As protein: CASSVAGVPYNEQFF.

The chain has TRBV18 and TRBJ2-5, with 8 bases identical to TRBD2. The junction had 17 bases not matched to a gene; V was cut back by 1 base and J by 13 bases. The CDR3 sequence is 16 residues long. Germline V gene data show CDR1 as KGHSH and CDR2 as LQKENI. The CDR3 here is CASSPRQLEGLAVSYF. In DNA, the CDR3 is TGTGCCAGCTCACCACGACAGCTGGAAGGACTAGCAGTATCGTACTTC.

This clone appeared a few times. This chain uses TRBV2 with TRBJ2-1, with D possibly TRBD2 on 6 matching bases. Trimming took 7 bases from V and 7 from J, leaving 17 bases between them. The CDR3 is made up of 14 amino acids. Germline CDR1 SNHLY, CDR2 FYNNEI. This CDR3 is CASKGRIGGNEQFF. The CDR3 nucleotides read TGTGCCAGCAAGGGACGGATTGGGGGGAATGAGCAGTTCTTC.

This clone was seen a single time. The chain employs TRBV6-1 and TRBJ2-2; tentative D call: TRBD1 (6 bases). The CDR3 contains 16 residues. CDR1 is MNHNS, CDR2 SASEGT, per germline. V lost 4 bases and J 4 bases, leaving 16 bases between the germline ends. CDR3 DNA sequence: TGTGCCAGCAGTGTAACAGGGAGTCGAGGCACCGGGGAGCTGTTTTTT. It translates to CASSVTGSRGTGELFF.

The chain employs TRBV6-6 and TRBJ1-5; 7 bases line up with TRBD1. This CDR3 contains 15 residues. The trim removed 7 bases at V and 3 bases at J, leaving 9 bases unmatched. Germline loops: CDR1 MNHNY, CDR2 SVGAGI (reference sequence). DNA for the CDR3: TGTGCCAGCACCAAAATGGACAGGATCAATCAGCCCCAGCATTTT. Amino acids: CASTKMDRINQPQHF.

The chain uses TRBV2 and TRBJ2-7; TRBD2 aligns across 7 bases. This CDR3 has 14 residues. Germline-derived CDR1 and CDR2 are SNHLY and FYNNEI. J was trimmed by 7 bases and V by 7 bases; bases with no gene match: 13. CDR3 sequence: CASTGGRVAVEQYF. CDR3 DNA: TGTGCCAGCACTGGGGGGAGGGTAGCGGTGGAGCAGTACTTC.

The chain joins TRBV7-2 to TRBJ1-1; D gene unclear. Germline-derived CDR1 and CDR2 are SGHTA and FQGNSA. With 2 bases removed from V and 0 bases from J, the gap between germline ends came to 4 bases. The CDR3 loop spans 13 amino acids. CDR3 in DNA: TGTGCCAGCAGCTTACTTATGAACACTGAAGCTTTCTTT. This codes for CASSLLMNTEAFF.

The V gene is TRBV2, the J gene TRBJ2-3; possibly TRBD1 for D (5 bases). Germline V gene sequence: CDR1 SNHLY, CDR2 FYNNEI. The CDR3 is 16 residues long. The V gene lost 0 bases and the J gene lost 0 bases, with 10 bases spanning the gap. CDR3 residues: CASSEASGISTDTQYF. CDR3 bases: TGTGCCAGCAGTGAAGCATCAGGGATAAGCACAGATACGCAGTATTTT. The variable domain in full, completed from reference TRBV2 and TRBJ2-3, reads EPEVTQTPSHQVTQMGQEVILRCVPISNHLYFYWYRQILGQKVEFLVSFYNNEISEKSEIFDDQFSVERPDGSNFTLKIRSTKLEDSAMYFCASSEASGISTDTQYFGPGTRLTVL.

The rearrangement uses TRBV11-3 and TRBJ2-2; TRBD2 matches at 7 bases. Per germline, CDR1 SGHNT and CDR2 YENEEA. J was trimmed by 3 bases and V by 5 bases; bases with no gene match: 6. The CDR3 extends over 15 amino acids. The CDR3 spells CASSLERGHTGELFF. Written as DNA, the CDR3 is TGTGCCAGCAGCCTCGAGCGGGGCCACACCGGGGAGCTGTTTTTT.

CDR3 DNA: TGCGCCAGCAGCGCGCAGGGCCTCTCCTACGAGCAGTACTTC. This encodes CASSAQGLSYEQYF. The rearrangement joins TRBV5-1 to TRBJ2-7; tentative D call: TRBD1 (5 bases). Trimming pared 4 bases from V and 0 bases from J, leaving 11 bases between. The CDR3 is 14 residues long. Germline V gene data show CDR1 as SGHRS and CDR2 as YFSETQ.

Only a few counts were recorded for this clone. The chain uses TRBV19 and TRBJ1-2, with 8 bases lining up with TRBD1. The CDR3 sequence is 14 residues long. The germline CDR1 and CDR2 sequences are LNHDA and SQIVND (reference sequence). V dropped 4 bases and J dropped 7; count of bases not matched to a gene: 8. The CDR3 loop is CASSKGQAPFGYTF. The CDR3 coding sequence is TGTGCCAGTAGTAAGGGACAGGCTCCCTTTGGCTACACCTTC. Combining the CDR3 with reference TRBV19 and TRBJ1-2 gives the whole variable domain DGGITQSPKYLFRKEGQNVTLSCEQNLNHDAMYWYRQDPGQGLRLIYYSQIVNDFQKGDIAEGYSVSREKKESFPLTVTSAQKNPTAFYLCASSKGQAPFGYTFGSGTRLTVV.

V gene TRBV2 combines with J gene TRBJ1-6; D is ambiguous. Looked up from germline, CDR1 is SNHLY and CDR2 is FYNNEI. This CDR3 contains 16 residues. The germline V and J ends were trimmed by 1 base and 6 bases, with 13 bases remaining between them. CDR3 bases: TGTGCCAGCAGTGAAGGAGGCCGCGGCCCTAATTCACCCCTCCACTTT. The encoded protein is CASSEGGRGPNSPLHF.

The CDR3 nucleotides read TGCAGCGTCGCCGACAGGGGCAGCTATGGCTACACCTTC. Encoded protein: CSVADRGSYGYTF. This chain connects TRBV29-1 to TRBJ1-2, with 8 bases matching TRBD1. V gave up 6 bases and J gave up 4 bases; unmatched junction bases: 7. CDR3 length equals 13 residues. From germline, CDR1 is SQVTM and CDR2 ANQGSEA.